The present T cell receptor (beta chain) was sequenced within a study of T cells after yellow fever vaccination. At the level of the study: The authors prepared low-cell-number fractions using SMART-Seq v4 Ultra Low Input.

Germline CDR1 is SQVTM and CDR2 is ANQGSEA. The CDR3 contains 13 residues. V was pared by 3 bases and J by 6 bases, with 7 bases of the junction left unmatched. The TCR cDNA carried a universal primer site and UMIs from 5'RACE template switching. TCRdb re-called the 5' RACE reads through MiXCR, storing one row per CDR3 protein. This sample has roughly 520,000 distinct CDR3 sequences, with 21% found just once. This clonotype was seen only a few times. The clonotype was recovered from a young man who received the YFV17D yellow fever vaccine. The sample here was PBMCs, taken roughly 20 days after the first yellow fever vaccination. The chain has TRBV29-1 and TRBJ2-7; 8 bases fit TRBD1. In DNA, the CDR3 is TGCAGCGTTGATCCACAGGGGGTTGGCGAGCAGTACTTC. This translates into CSVDPQGVGEQYF.